The present TCR beta chain was sequenced within a study of CD8+ T cells in alopecia areata. RNA extraction was followed by reverse transcription into cDNA, which acted as the sequencing template. Sequencing used immunoSEQ multiplex PCR; TCRdb keeps in-frame clones, though not all of them. The sample yields about 210,000 clones, over 40% seen once. CDR3 length equals 14 residues. V gave up 7 bases and J gave up 2 bases; unmatched junction bases: 7. CDR1 is MDHEN and CDR2 is SYDVKM in the germline V gene. This clone was counted many times. Its antigen is unidentified. Findings and caveats of the study: Alopecia totalis/universalis scalp especially showed more expanded CD8+ clones than normal scalp. It was less clear whether patients shared TCRs than it was in mice, possibly because of HLA.

As for treatment: oral pan-JAK inhibitor, 5-10 mg twice daily. This sample comprised CD4+ T cells sorted from blood, obtained at approximately week 39, from a patient treated with tofacitinib. The chain employs TRBV28 and TRBJ2-5; TRBD2 matches 7 bases. The receptor's source is a human donor with alopecia areata. CDR3 sequence: CASKEGGPQETQYF. In nucleotides, the CDR3 is TGTGCCAGCAAGGAGGGAGGGCCTCAAGAGACCCAGTACTTC.